The 3 T cell receptor beta chains in this list originate from one sample, sequenced in a study of OX40 agonist ivuxolimab in advanced cancers. Only in-frame clones appear in the TCRdb table, and some are missing; sequencing was by immunoSEQ multiplex PCR. The sample includes 55,000 to 85,000 clones, 87% seen only once; the top ten take 1.3%. The specimen was CD4+ or CD8+ T cells sorted from blood, collected in a trial of the OX40 agonist ivuxolimab. The source is an adult with an advanced solid tumor such as melanoma, head and neck, liver or kidney cancer.

V usage is TRBV7-3 and J usage is TRBJ2-3; TRBD2 matches 14 bases. The CDR3 covers 19 residues. CDR1 is SGHTA, CDR2 FQGTGA, per germline. V lost 1 base and J lost 1; bases outside the gene matches: 7. The CDR3 coding sequence is TGTGCCAGCAGCTTAATGGGACTAGCGGGGGTGTTCGGCACAGATACGCAGTATTTT. Translated, it gives CASSLMGLAGVFGTDTQYF.

CDR3 coding DNA: TGTGCCAGCTCAACGACCAGCACAGATACGCAGTATTTT. Translating it yields CASSTTSTDTQYF. The chain is built from TRBV18 and TRBJ2-3; D remains unclear. This CDR3 is built from 13 residues. Trimming shortened V by 5 bases and J by 0 bases, and 6 bases separated the two germline ends. Per germline, CDR1 KGHSH and CDR2 LQKENI.

V usage is TRBV18 and J usage is TRBJ1-2; D remains ambiguous. Trimming pared 2 bases from V and 1 base from J, leaving 14 bases between. Germline V gene sequence: CDR1 KGHSH, CDR2 LQKENI. The CDR3 consists of 16 residues. CDR3 amino acids: CASSPALQGLNYGYTF. CDR3 sequence (DNA): TGTGCCAGCTCACCAGCACTACAAGGGCTTAACTATGGCTACACCTTC.